Shown below are 22 T cell receptor beta chains from a single sample sequenced in a study of T cells in Graves' hyperthyroidism and ophthalmopathy. RNA transcripts were the template for amplifying TCR beta CDR3 regions. The HTBI primer set was used in a first-round RT-PCR of the TCR CDR3. One entry per CDR3 protein results from TCRdb running MiXCR on the multiplex PCR reads. The data show 200,000 or so distinct CDR3 sequences, 17% seen once. The sample was blood. These receptors were obtained from a woman aged 45-60 years with Graves' hyperthyroidism.

This rearrangement joins TRBV12-3 or TRBV12-4 to TRBJ1-4; 8 nucleotides line up with TRBD1. V shed 4 bases, J shed 3 bases, and the junction held 1 base outside the gene matches. The CDR3 length is 14 residues. The CDR3 protein is CASSSDRANEKLFF. Here the CDR3 DNA reads TGTGCCAGCAGTTCGGACAGGGCTAATGAAAAACTGTTTTTT.

The genes are TRBV19 and TRBJ2-7, with D possibly being TRBD1 (6 bases). This CDR3 has 15 residues. V was shortened by 6 bases and J by 3 bases, with 18 bases between the two germline ends. Germline-derived CDR1 and CDR2 are LNHDA and SQIVND (reference sequence). In nucleotides, the CDR3 is TGTGCCAGTAGCGTGGGTACCGGGACAAGCTACGAGCAGTACTTC. This sequence encodes CASSVGTGTSYEQYF.

This clonotype was counted ten times or more. Written as DNA, the CDR3 is TGTGCCAGCAGCCATCCACTAGCGGGACGGGGCAATGAGCAGTTCTTC. This translates into CASSHPLAGRGNEQFF. The chain links TRBV3-1 to TRBJ2-1; 10 nucleotides agree with TRBD2. V was pared by 3 bases and J by 6 bases, with 8 bases of the junction left unmatched. Germline-derived CDR1 and CDR2 are LGHDT and YNNKEL (reference sequence). This CDR3 region has 16 residues.

The gene calls are TRBV4-1 and TRBJ1-5; maybe TRBD1 (5 bases). Trimming left V 0 bases short and J 4 bases short, with 13 bases between. The CDR3 is 16 amino acids. CDR1 and CDR2 from the germline V gene are MGHRA and YSYEKL. The CDR3 loop reads CASSQEAGGPNQPQHF. The CDR3 DNA sequence: TGCGCCAGCAGCCAAGAGGCGGGGGGACCGAATCAGCCCCAGCATTTT.

In its sample, this clonotype was seen many times. This sequence joins TRBV5-1 and TRBJ2-7; D is perhaps TRBD1 or TRBD2 (5 bases each). V was cut by 5 bases and J by 6 bases, with 18 bases left in between. The CDR3 contains 14 residues. Germline CDR1 SGHRS, CDR2 YFSETQ. The CDR3 DNA sequence: TGCGCCAGCAGTGGGGTCGGGACGAAAGCCGAGCAGTACTTC. Its translation is CASSGVGTKAEQYF.

This clonotype was found many times. CDR3 protein: CASSLLYPSYEQYF. The CDR3 nucleotides are TGTGCCAGCAGTTTATTATACCCGTCCTACGAGCAGTACTTC. The chain links TRBV27 to TRBJ2-7; no clear D gene. The CDR3 spans 14 residues. The germline V gene encodes CDR1 MNHEY and CDR2 SMNVEV (reference sequence). V dropped 1 base and J dropped 1 base, with 8 bases sitting between them.

V usage is TRBV10-1 and J usage is TRBJ2-1, with D unresolved. CDR1 is WNHNN, CDR2 SYGVQD, per germline (reference sequence). Trimming cost V 5 bases and J 0 bases, with 8 bases left between them. This CDR3 region has 14 residues. CDR3 protein: CASSPRSSYNEQFF. Written as DNA, the CDR3 is TGCGCCAGCAGTCCCCGAAGCTCCTACAATGAGCAGTTCTTC.

At least ten counts were recorded for this clonotype. This chain joins TRBV12-3 or TRBV12-4 and TRBJ1-2; D unresolved. V lost 1 base and J lost 6, with 6 bases in between. The CDR3 consists of 12 residues. The CDR3 DNA follows: TGTGCCAGCAGTTTAGGGGGTAATGGCTACACCTTC. This encodes CASSLGGNGYTF.

This clonotype was seen many times. The V call is TRBV18, the J call TRBJ2-3; D might be TRBD2 (5 bases). Trimming stripped 2 bases from V and 0 bases from J, with 9 bases between. The germline gives CDR1 KGHSH, CDR2 LQKENI. The CDR3 sequence is 15 residues long. CDR3 in amino acids: CASSPLGESTDTQYF. The CDR3 bases are TGTGCCAGCTCACCATTGGGAGAGAGCACAGATACGCAGTATTTT.

In its sample, this clonotype was seen a few times. The V and J genes are TRBV12-3 or TRBV12-4 and TRBJ2-1; TRBD2 agrees at 9 bases. This CDR3 region has 15 residues. V lost 6 bases and J lost 5; bases outside the gene matches: 8. CDR3 coding DNA: TGTGCCAGCAGACCCTGGGCGGGAGGGAACAATGAGCAGTTCTTC. It is translated as CASRPWAGGNNEQFF.

This clonotype was seen repeatedly, ten times or more. This rearrangement joins TRBV30 to TRBJ1-1, with D perhaps matching TRBD1 (6 bases). Germline V gives CDR1 GTSNPN, CDR2 SVGIG (reference sequence). The CDR3 sequence is 13 residues long. With 4 bases removed from V and 1 base from J, the gap between germline ends came to 10 bases. The CDR3 DNA follows: TGTGCCTGGAAGAAGACAGGGAACACTGAAGCTTTCTTT. Its protein product is CAWKKTGNTEAFF.

The table lists this clonotype with many counts. This chain uses TRBV7-6 with TRBJ2-3, with 10 bases lining up with TRBD2. Germline V gene data show CDR1 as SGHVS and CDR2 as FNYEAQ. With 7 bases clipped from V and 3 bases from J, the junction kept 13 bases outside the gene matches. The CDR3 loop spans 17 amino acids. Here the CDR3 DNA reads TGTGCCAGCACGCTAAGCGGGAGGGCCGTTGGGACAGATACGCAGTATTTT. Encoded protein: CASTLSGRAVGTDTQYF.

At least ten counts were recorded for this clonotype. The chain carries TRBV10-3 and TRBJ1-4; D gene uncertain. V lost 6 bases and J lost 4, with 9 bases in between. Germline CDR1 ENHRY, CDR2 SYGVKD. There are 13 residues in the CDR3. CDR3 region: CAISPGYNEKLFF. CDR3 bases: TGTGCCATCAGCCCGGGGTATAATGAAAAACTGTTTTTT.

The chain is built from TRBV28 and TRBJ2-1, with 10 bases lining up with TRBD2. CDR1 MDHEN and CDR2 SYDVKM come from the germline V gene. The ends lost 4 bases at V and 4 bases at J; junction bases unmatched: 16. CDR3 length: 19 amino acids. The CDR3 DNA follows: TGTGCCAGCAGTTCAACCCGGCGCCTAGCGGGAGACCAATACAATGAGCAGTTCTTC. Its protein is CASSSTRRLAGDQYNEQFF.

This clonotype was recorded at least ten times. The V and J genes are TRBV28 and TRBJ2-6; D might be TRBD1 or TRBD2, each matching 5 bases. The CDR3 contains 16 residues. V lost 6 bases to trimming and J lost 4 bases, with 16 bases between them. CDR1 and CDR2 from the germline V gene are MDHEN and SYDVKM. Written as DNA, the CDR3 is TGTGCCAGCAGCTCAATGGGGGAGATAGGGGCCAACGTCCTGACTTTC. This encodes CASSSMGEIGANVLTF.

The sample holds a few counts of this clonotype. The V gene is TRBV20-1, the J gene TRBJ2-4; 8 bases match TRBD2. There are 16 residues in the CDR3. Germline V lookup: CDR1 DFQATT, CDR2 SNEGSKA (reference sequence). The ends lost 3 bases at V and 1 base at J; junction bases unmatched: 8. The CDR3 here is CSASLAGKLAKNIQYF. The CDR3, as DNA: TGCAGTGCTAGTTTAGCGGGAAAGTTGGCCAAAAACATTCAGTACTTC.

The V gene is TRBV14, the J gene TRBJ1-2; a weak D match, TRBD1 (5 bases). Germline assignment: CDR1 SGHDN and CDR2 FVKESK. Trimming pared 5 bases from V and 2 bases from J, leaving 9 bases between. CDR3 length: 13 residues. The CDR3 reads CASSSDRNYGYTF. The DNA for the CDR3 is TGTGCCAGCAGCTCCGACAGAAACTATGGCTACACCTTC. The variable domain in full, completed from reference TRBV14 and TRBJ1-2, reads EAGVTQFPSHSVIEKGQTVTLRCDPISGHDNLYWYRRVMGKEIKFLLHFVKESKQDESGMPNNRFLAERTGGTYSTLKVQPAELEDSGVYFCASSSDRNYGYTFGSGTRLTVV.

The chain has TRBV5-1 and TRBJ2-7; TRBD1 might be the D (6 bases). The CDR3 runs to 14 residues. Trimming stripped 5 bases from V and 3 bases from J, with 15 bases between. Germline V CDR1 and CDR2: SGHRS, YFSETQ. The CDR3 region has the DNA TGCGCCAGCAGAGAACAGGGTTCAAGCTACGAGCAGTACTTC. Protein product: CASREQGSSYEQYF. Combining the CDR3 with reference TRBV5-1 and TRBJ2-7 gives the whole variable domain KAGVTQTPRYLIKTRGQQVTLSCSPISGHRSVSWYQQTPGQGLQFLFEYFSETQRNKGNFPGRFSGRQFSNSRSEMNVSTLELGDSALYLCASREQGSSYEQYFGPGTRLTVT.

This clonotype was counted ten times or more. V usage is TRBV6-5 and J usage is TRBJ2-5; 7 bases match TRBD1. The CDR3 runs 15 residues. Germline V gene sequence: CDR1 MNHEY, CDR2 SVGAGI. The V gene end was trimmed by 1 base and the J gene end by 5 bases; junction bases not matched to a gene: 7. The CDR3 sequence: CASSYWPGGWETQYF. DNA for the CDR3: TGTGCCAGCAGTTACTGGCCAGGGGGTTGGGAGACCCAGTACTTC.

At least ten counts were recorded for this clonotype. The CDR3 sequence is CASSETPQHVRTTANTGELFF. As DNA, the CDR3 is TGTGCCAGCAGTGAAACCCCCCAGCACGTTCGAACGACAGCGAACACCGGGGAGCTGTTTTTT. The rearrangement joins TRBV2 to TRBJ2-2; a possible D gene is TRBD1 (5 bases). CDR1 is SNHLY and CDR2 is FYNNEI in the germline V gene. V was shortened by 2 bases and J by 0 bases, with 25 bases between the two germline ends. The CDR3 is 21 amino acids.

In its sample, this clonotype was seen many times. This rearrangement joins TRBV28 to TRBJ2-1, with 9 bases that match TRBD2. V was clipped by 4 bases and J by 8 bases; unmatched bases: 12. This CDR3 comprises 16 residues. Germline loops: CDR1 MDHEN, CDR2 SYDVKM. DNA of the CDR3: TGTGCCAGCAGTTCTCGTGTTAGCGGGAGAGTATATGAGCAGTTCTTC. Protein: CASSSRVSGRVYEQFF.

In this sample, this clonotype turned up many times. The V call is TRBV10-3, the J call TRBJ1-1; D is perhaps TRBD1 (5 bases). V gave up 6 bases and J gave up 1 base, with 6 bases separating them. The CDR3 length is 12 residues. Germline V gene sequence: CDR1 ENHRY, CDR2 SYGVKD. CDR3 DNA sequence: TGTGCCATCAGGGGGGAGAACACTGAAGCTTTCTTT. This codes for CAIRGENTEAFF.